These 10 T cell receptor beta chains were sequenced from one sample in a study of T cells in Graves' hyperthyroidism and ophthalmopathy. RNA transcripts provided the source from which TCR beta CDR3 regions were amplified. HTBI primers drove first-round RT-PCR of the TCR CDR3. TCRdb re-analysed the multiplex PCR reads in MiXCR, keeping a single row per CDR3 protein. The repertoire consists of roughly 250,000 distinct CDR3 sequences, with about 17% occurring once and the leading ten covering under 35%. Sequences were obtained from blood. These TCRs come from a woman aged 18-29 years with Graves' ophthalmopathy.

The chain combines TRBV28 with TRBJ2-3; D assignment may be TRBD1 or TRBD2 (5 bases each). This CDR3 contains 16 residues. Trimming pared 4 bases from V and 0 bases from J, leaving 14 bases between. CDR1 MDHEN and CDR2 SYDVKM come from the germline V gene. CDR3 loop: CASSSTTRGSTDTQYF. The CDR3 nucleotides are TGTGCCAGCAGTTCGACCACCCGGGGCAGCACAGATACGCAGTATTTT.

The J gene is TRBJ2-7, the V gene TRBV2; the D gene could be TRBD1 or TRBD2 (5 bases each). The V and J ends lost 0 bases and 5 bases respectively, with 14 bases between them. The CDR3 contains 15 residues. The germline gives CDR1 SNHLY, CDR2 FYNNEI. The CDR3 region is CASSEAMGDPNEQYF. In nucleotides, the CDR3 is TGTGCCAGCAGTGAAGCTATGGGGGACCCTAACGAGCAGTACTTC.

This clonotype was recorded at least ten times. The V gene is TRBV7-9, the J gene TRBJ2-1; 7 bases align to TRBD1. Germline loops: CDR1 SEHNR, CDR2 FQNEAQ (reference sequence). The V segment lost 4 bases and the J segment 9 bases; nucleotides outside the gene matches: 9. The CDR3 is made up of 14 amino acids. The CDR3 here is CASSSSTGTGEQFF. In DNA, the CDR3 is TGTGCCAGCAGCTCTTCGACAGGGACGGGTGAGCAGTTCTTC.

At least ten counts were recorded for this clonotype. CDR3 in DNA: TGTGCCAGCAGTATGGCAGGCGGTGGGGAGCAGTACTTC. This gives the protein CASSMAGGGEQYF. J is TRBJ2-7 and V is TRBV27; D call uncertain. Trimming took off 5 bases at V and 7 bases at J, with 15 bases between the two ends. Per germline, CDR1 MNHEY and CDR2 SMNVEV (reference sequence). This CDR3 region has 13 residues.

CDR3 sequence: CASSRRSGDRSEQFF. DNA of the CDR3: TGTGCCAGCAGTCGTCGTAGCGGGGACCGCAGTGAGCAGTTCTTC. The chain carries TRBV28 and TRBJ2-1; 8 nucleotides line up with TRBD2. The ends lost 5 bases at V and 9 bases at J; junction bases unmatched: 12. The germline V gene has CDR1 MDHEN and CDR2 SYDVKM. The CDR3 is 15 amino acids.

The rearrangement uses TRBV6-1 and TRBJ1-3; D remains ambiguous. Per germline, CDR1 MNHNS and CDR2 SASEGT. V lost 6 bases and J 0 bases, leaving 12 bases between the germline ends. The CDR3 totals 15 residues. The CDR3 sequence: CASSINSFSGNTIYF. The CDR3 DNA reads as TGTGCCAGCAGCATAAACAGCTTCTCTGGAAACACCATATATTTT.

This clonotype was seen at least ten times. This chain connects TRBV6-2 or TRBV6-3 to TRBJ1-6, with a tentative D call TRBD1 (5 bases). CDR1 is MNHEY, CDR2 SVGEGT, per germline. V was cut by 6 bases and J by 8 bases, with 20 bases left in between. The CDR3 totals 16 residues. The CDR3 protein is CASSDPAGPSHSPLHF. CDR3 bases: TGTGCCAGCAGCGACCCAGCGGGGCCCTCCCATTCACCCCTCCACTTT.

This clonotype was seen ten or more times. V is TRBV7-3 and J is TRBJ1-2; D unresolved. Trimming cost V 2 bases and J 6 bases, with 10 bases left between them. The germline gives CDR1 SGHTA, CDR2 FQGTGA. The CDR3 length is 13 residues. In DNA form, the CDR3 reads TGTGCCAGCAGCTTAGGGCCAGCCGATGGCTACACCTTC. Its protein is CASSLGPADGYTF. Combining the CDR3 with reference TRBV7-3 and TRBJ1-2 gives the whole variable domain GAGVSQTPSNKVTEKGKYVELRCDPISGHTALYWYRQSLGQGPEFLIYFQGTGAADDSGLPNDRFFAVRPEGSVSTLKIQRTERGDSAVYLCASSLGPADGYTFGSGTRLTVV.

This clonotype was observed many times. The CDR3 sequence is CSASEVRSSYEQYF. The CDR3 DNA sequence: TGCAGTGCTAGCGAAGTTCGAAGCTCCTACGAGCAGTACTTC. The rearrangement uses TRBV20-1 and TRBJ2-7; D unresolved. Germline V CDR1 and CDR2: DFQATT, SNEGSKA (reference sequence). This CDR3 contains 14 residues. V was pared by 3 bases and J by 0 bases, with 12 bases between.

This clonotype was seen repeatedly, ten times or more. The rearrangement uses TRBV4-1 and TRBJ2-1; D unresolved. The CDR3 spans 16 residues. V was shortened by 0 bases and J by 10 bases, with 19 bases between the two germline ends. The germline V gene encodes CDR1 MGHRA and CDR2 YSYEKL. The DNA for the CDR3 is TGCGCCAGCAGCCAAGATCCGGGCCCTCAACTGCCGGAGCAGTTCTTC. This gives the protein CASSQDPGPQLPEQFF.